This T cell receptor beta chain was sequenced for a study of cytomegalovirus exposure and HLA in healthy donors. Notes on the study in general: In a later analysis, V- and J-gene trimming of beta chains associated with a DCLRE1C missense variant, replicated independently.

Germline CDR1 and CDR2: SGHTA and FQGNSA. Deletions cut 5 bases from V and 7 bases from J, with 11 bases between. The CDR3 has 12 amino acids. With regard to this clone: Its cognate antigen is unknown.

The PCR had 60 Vbeta and 13 Jbeta primers. TCRdb's copy holds only in-frame clones and misses some; the assay was immunoSEQ multiplex PCR. Altogether 150,000 to 200,000 clones are present, roughly four fifths being singletons, with the ten largest covering 4.1%. Material for sequencing was PBMCs. The sequence was collected from a man over 45 in good health and CMV-seropositive. This chain links TRBV7-2 with TRBJ1-2, with D possibly TRBD1 on 5 matching bases. As DNA, the CDR3 is TGTGCCAGCAGCCCCCGACAGTCTGGCTACACCTTC. It specifies CASSPRQSGYTF. Together with reference TRBV7-2 and TRBJ1-2, the CDR3 gives the full variable domain: GAGVSQSPSNKVTEKGKDVELRCDPISGHTALYWYRQSLGQGLEFLIYFQGNSAPDKSGLPSDRFSAERTGGSVSTLTIQRTQQEDSAVYLCASSPRQSGYTFGSGTRLTVV.